This TCR beta chain was profiled in a study of OX40 agonist ivuxolimab in advanced cancers. The overall study: Prior anti-PD-1, anti-PD-L1 or anti-CTLA-4 therapy did not bar entry, and approximately 40% had some.

CDR3 length: 15 amino acids. Per the germline V gene, CDR1 is MNHEY and CDR2 is SVGAGI. Trimming pared 6 bases from V and 3 bases from J, leaving 15 bases between. Study findings and constraints: Near-lowest levels of clonal expansion characterized partial responders at 0.1-3.0 mg/kg.

Comment on this clone: Its antigen is undetermined.

Data came from immunoSEQ multiplex PCR; TCRdb stores just in-frame clones and leaves some out. The sample includes approximately 41,000 clones, around four fifths seen only once; the top ten take 2.5% to 3%. Anyone with autoimmune disease history or systemic immunosuppression was excluded. The sequence was obtained from an adult with an advanced solid tumor such as melanoma, head and neck, liver or kidney cancer. Specimen: CD4+ or CD8+ T cells sorted from blood, collected in a trial of the OX40 agonist ivuxolimab. This chain links TRBV6-5 with TRBJ1-5; D may be TRBD1 (5 bases). CDR3 loop: CASSRDRGANQPQHF. The CDR3 DNA is TGTGCCAGCAGCCGGGACCGAGGGGCCAATCAGCCCCAGCATTTT.